A single sample is the source of the 24 T cell receptor beta chains below, sequenced in a study of blood T cell repertoires in COVID-19. The assay was immunoSEQ multiplex PCR, and TCRdb's table has in-frame clones only and misses some. The sample has under 500,000 clones, 70% to 90% seen once. Sequenced material: PBMCs or T cells enriched from blood (not recorded which). These receptors came from a woman aged 18-35 years with acute COVID-19.

On this clone itself: This likely traces to a read error, being one base from a far larger clone. The CDR3, as DNA: TGTGCCAGCAGCCAAGAGACAGCGAACACTGAAGCTTTCTTT. Translated: CASSQETANTEAFF. The gene calls are TRBV3-1 (or the pseudogene TRBV3-2) and TRBJ1-1; D is perhaps TRBD1 (5 bases). V was clipped by 0 bases and J by 1 base, with 6 bases between them. The CDR3 runs to 14 residues. From germline, CDR1 is LGHDT and CDR2 YNNKEL (reference sequence).

The chain links TRBV4-1 to TRBJ2-1, with D unclear. V lost 0 bases and J 3 bases, leaving 15 bases between the germline ends. This CDR3 has 17 residues. CDR1 and CDR2 from the germline V gene are MGHRA and YSYEKL. The CDR3 DNA is TGCGCCAGCAGCCAAGATAGTTGGTACCGAGACTACAATGAGCAGTTCTTC. This translates into CASSQDSWYRDYNEQFF.

V and J are TRBV28 and TRBJ1-4; D not certain. Germline V gives CDR1 MDHEN, CDR2 SYDVKM. This CDR3 comprises 15 residues. V dropped 3 bases and J dropped 3 bases, with 11 bases sitting between them. The CDR3 loop reads CASSFRQVANEKLFF. The CDR3 DNA sequence: TGTGCCAGCAGTTTTCGGCAGGTTGCTAATGAAAAACTGTTTTTT.

In its sample, this clone was seen once. This chain connects TRBV23-1 to TRBJ1-4; D is undetermined. TRBV23-1 is an ORF for which the function is uncertain. The V end lost 0 bases, the J end lost 10 bases, and 6 bases lay between the germline ends. The length of the CDR3 is 12 residues. For the CDR3, the DNA is TGCGCCAGCAGTCAATCCTCCAGAAAACTGTTTTTT. It yields the protein CASSQSSRKLFF.

The CDR3 DNA is TGTGCCAGCAGTTATAGAGAGGGGAACACTGAAGCTTTCTTT. It specifies CASSYREGNTEAFF. V and J are TRBV6-5 and TRBJ1-1; D is undetermined. V lost 3 bases and J 1 base, leaving 9 bases between the germline ends. The CDR3 spans 14 residues. Per germline, CDR1 MNHEY and CDR2 SVGAGI.

The gene calls are TRBV7-8 and TRBJ1-2; TRBD1 aligns across 7 bases. Germline loops: CDR1 SGHVS, CDR2 FQNEAQ. V lost 5 bases and J lost 6; bases outside the gene matches: 3. The CDR3 is made up of 12 amino acids. In nucleotides, the CDR3 is TGTGCCAGCAGCACTGACAGGGATGGCTACACCTTC. Translation: CASSTDRDGYTF.

This clone was seen a few times. The chain recombines TRBV6-6 with TRBJ2-3; the match to TRBD2 covers 11 bases. Germline loops: CDR1 MNHNY, CDR2 SVGAGI (reference sequence). CDR3 length: 18 amino acids. Trimming removed 5 bases from V and 0 bases from J; junction bases left unmatched: 10. The CDR3 DNA is TGTGCCAGCAGTCACCCTACTAGCGGGGGCCCTAGCACAGATACGCAGTATTTT. Encoded protein: CASSHPTSGGPSTDTQYF.

The chain recombines TRBV11-3 with TRBJ1-1; no definite D call. The ends were cut back, 5 bases at V and 0 bases at J, with 10 bases in the middle. From germline, CDR1 is SGHNT and CDR2 YENEEA. CDR3 length: 14 residues. The CDR3 loop is CASSPTGMNTEAFF. CDR3 DNA sequence: TGTGCCAGCAGCCCGACGGGTATGAACACTGAAGCTTTCTTT. Full variable domain (remainder filled in from reference TRBV11-3 and TRBJ1-1): EAGVVQSPRYKIIEKKQPVAFWCNPISGHNTLYWYLQNLGQGPELLIRYENEEAVDDSQLPKDRFSAERLKGVDSTLKIQPAELGDSAVYLCASSPTGMNTEAFFGQGTRLTVV.

The rearrangement links TRBV19 to TRBJ1-5; possible D gene TRBD1, 5 bases. V shed 6 bases and J shed 0 bases, with 12 bases lying between them. Germline CDR1 reads LNHDA; CDR2 reads SQIVND (reference sequence). There are 15 residues in the CDR3. CDR3 sequence reads: CASRSMTVSNQPQHF. For the CDR3, the DNA is TGTGCCAGTAGATCGATGACAGTTAGCAATCAGCCCCAGCATTTT.

The chain employs TRBV5-1 and TRBJ2-3; 7 nucleotides agree with TRBD2. The germline gives CDR1 SGHRS, CDR2 YFSETQ. The J segment lost 0 bases and the V segment lost 8 bases, leaving 9 bases of the junction unmatched. This CDR3 has 15 residues. CDR3 in amino acids: CASHGGTTSTDTQYF. The DNA of the CDR3 is TGCGCCAGTCACGGGGGGACCACTAGCACAGATACGCAGTATTTT.

This clone has a handful of counts. Other DNA variants within this sample encode the same CDR3. The CDR3 DNA sequence: TGTGCCAGCAGTGGGGGGGTTCAGGCCGGGGAGCTGTTTTTT. Protein product: CASSGGVQAGELFF. The chain recombines TRBV27 with TRBJ2-2; TRBD2 matches 7 bases. CDR1 MNHEY and CDR2 SMNVEV come from the germline V gene (reference sequence). J was trimmed by 6 bases and V by 5 bases; bases with no gene match: 6. The CDR3 is 14 amino acids.

This clone has more than one count but fewer than ten. The chain recombines TRBV11-2 with TRBJ1-3, with a weak D call TRBD1 (5 bases). Germline loops: CDR1 SGHAT, CDR2 FQNNGV. V lost 7 bases, J lost 0 bases, and 7 bases lay in between. The CDR3 is 13 residues long. The CDR3 coding sequence is TGTGCCAGCAACAGGCGCTCTGGAAACACCATATATTTT. This translates into CASNRRSGNTIYF.

This chain joins TRBV24-1 and TRBJ2-3; TRBD2 aligns across 7 bases. The CDR3 is made up of 14 amino acids. V lost 8 bases to trimming and J lost 0 bases; unmatched junction nucleotides: 4. Germline V gives CDR1 KGHDR, CDR2 SFDVKD. The CDR3 spells CATNQRDSTDTQYF. CDR3 DNA sequence: TGTGCCACCAACCAGCGGGACAGCACAGATACGCAGTATTTT.

This sequence joins TRBV6-5 and TRBJ1-4; TRBD1 agrees at 7 bases. Germline V gene data show CDR1 as MNHEY and CDR2 as SVGAGI. Trimming took 5 bases from V and 2 from J; bases not matched to a gene: 2. This CDR3 has 14 amino acids. The CDR3 spells CASSLQGTNEKLFF. In DNA form, the CDR3 reads TGTGCCAGCAGTCTACAGGGGACTAATGAAAAACTGTTTTTT.

The V gene is TRBV20-1, the J gene TRBJ1-2, with no clear D. In germline, CDR1 is DFQATT, CDR2 SNEGSKA (reference sequence). CDR3 size: 11 residues. The ends were cut back, 3 bases at V and 8 bases at J, with 10 bases in the middle. The CDR3 reads CSARANSGYTF. As DNA, the CDR3 is TGCAGTGCTAGGGCGAATAGCGGCTACACCTTC.

The chain carries TRBV30 and TRBJ1-4, with unresolved D. The CDR3 runs to 11 residues. CDR1 and CDR2 (germline): GTSNPN, SVGIG (reference sequence). The V and J ends lost 5 bases and 8 bases respectively, with 9 bases between them. CDR3 nucleotides: TGTGCCTGGTCAACCGGGGAAAAACTGTTTTTT. Residues: CAWSTGEKLFF.

This clone was seen just once. The CDR3 here is CSVETSGRSSYNEQFF. The CDR3 coding sequence is TGCAGCGTCGAAACTAGCGGGAGGAGCTCCTACAATGAGCAGTTCTTC. The rearrangement joins TRBV29-1 to TRBJ2-1, with 12 bases matching TRBD2. The germline V gene encodes CDR1 SQVTM and CDR2 ANQGSEA. The length of the CDR3 is 16 residues. V was pared by 6 bases and J by 0 bases, with 6 bases of the junction left unmatched.

The chain combines TRBV2 with TRBJ1-3; D gene ambiguous. With 4 bases removed from V and 0 bases from J, the gap between germline ends came to 10 bases. The germline V gene has CDR1 SNHLY and CDR2 FYNNEI. This CDR3 has 15 amino acids. The CDR3 spells CASSVEQSSGNTIYF. CDR3 nucleotides: TGTGCCAGCAGTGTTGAACAGAGCTCTGGAAACACCATATATTTT.

V gene TRBV27 combines with J gene TRBJ2-6, with D possibly matching TRBD2 (5 bases). The length of the CDR3 is 15 residues. Trimming pared 5 bases from V and 1 base from J, leaving 9 bases between. Looked up from germline, CDR1 is MNHEY and CDR2 is SMNVEV (reference sequence). Here the CDR3 reads CASSAWESGANVLTF. CDR3 DNA: TGTGCCAGCAGTGCGTGGGAGTCTGGGGCCAACGTCCTGACTTTC.

The rearrangement joins TRBV7-2 to TRBJ2-1; TRBD2 might be the D (5 bases). Trimming took off 4 bases at V and 7 bases at J, with 11 bases between the two ends. The CDR3 length is 13 residues. In germline, CDR1 is SGHTA, CDR2 FQGNSA. CDR3 DNA sequence: TGTGCCAGCAGCTCCGGGGTGGCAAATGAGCAGTTCTTC. It specifies CASSSGVANEQFF.

This chain connects TRBV5-4 to TRBJ2-1; 11 bases agree with TRBD2. The CDR3 covers 16 residues. CDR1 and CDR2 (germline): SGHNT, YYREEE (reference sequence). The junction had 6 bases not matched to a gene; V was cut back by 3 bases and J by 4 bases. This chain's CDR3 is CASSSPGTSGYNEQFF. DNA of the CDR3: TGTGCCAGCAGCTCTCCCGGGACTAGCGGATACAATGAGCAGTTCTTC.

V is TRBV2 and J is TRBJ1-2; D remains unclear. Germline CDR1 reads SNHLY; CDR2 reads FYNNEI. Deletions cut 4 bases from V and 8 bases from J, with 17 bases between. CDR3 length: 14 residues. CDR3 DNA sequence: TGTGCCAGCAGTGCGGCGGGAGGAGATAGGGGCTACACCTTC. Its translation: CASSAAGGDRGYTF.

The V gene is TRBV25-1, the J gene TRBJ1-1, with no clear D. The germline V and J ends were trimmed by 2 bases and 3 bases, with 4 bases remaining between them. Germline CDR1 is MGHDK and CDR2 is SYGVNS. The CDR3 runs 12 residues. The CDR3 DNA is TGTGCCAGCAGTGAACTCTACACTGAAGCTTTCTTT. Residues: CASSELYTEAFF.

The chain combines TRBV20-1 with TRBJ1-2; D uncertain. Per the germline V gene, CDR1 is DFQATT and CDR2 is SNEGSKA (reference sequence). Deletions cut 6 bases from V and 8 bases from J, with 13 bases between. There are 11 residues in the CDR3. CDR3 protein: CSAYEQFGYTF. DNA for the CDR3: TGCAGTGCGTATGAACAGTTCGGCTACACCTTC.